This T cell receptor (beta chain) was identified in a study of cytomegalovirus exposure and HLA in healthy donors listed by TCRdb under 2017. About the full investigation: The roughly 650 repertoires of the first cohort and the 95 to 150 validation repertoires were produced on the same platform, according to a later analysis. In addition to the first cohort of several hundred subjects, a separate validation cohort of about 120 different subjects was used. The study aimed to test whether cataloging public T cell receptors could reveal signatures of past pathogen exposure. To predict cytomegalovirus infection status, the study brought together high-throughput TCR immunosequencing, statistical association of individual TCRs with disease status, and machine learning.

The library was produced with the immunoSEQ multiplex PCR assay. Per the source publication's procedure: A statistical classification framework was built for diagnosing cytomegalovirus status from the catalog of TCR beta chain sequences. TCRdb mirrors the immuneACCESS table, restricted to in-frame sequences. Some clones are absent from its copies; in checked studies, under half trace to an unresolved V gene, and the reason for the others is unknown. That table gives V, J and clone size, and the DNA gave D and trimming. Across this sample there are 150,000 to 200,000 clones, with about 90% seen only once. 3% of the sample rests with the top ten. After removal of 5 bases from V and 0 bases from J, the junction retains 8 bases not matched to a gene. The germline V gene encodes CDR1 LNHDA and CDR2 SQIVND (reference sequence). Taken from cysteine to phenylalanine, the CDR3 has 17 residues. CDR3 DNA is the only sequence kept; it has 51 bases, read in frame from the first base.

About this clone itself: The antigen it recognizes is unknown. The input lacks base qualities; no much larger clone sits a single base away.

The donors were included in the validation cohort of 120 subjects, a group kept apart from the roughly 670-subject first cohort. The full study reports these points: A later analysis had no HLA typing for the validation cohort, so co-occurrence there was scored across all 130 or so repertoires. The authors suggested that the approach could potentially be generalized to other disease states and immunological phenotypes. Across donors, most TCR sequences were observed very rarely, whereas some public TCRs were present in many individuals. In vitro tests confirmed that a few of the cytomegalovirus-associated TCR beta chains recognize cytomegalovirus antigens. Cytomegalovirus status was reported to be diagnosed by the classifier with high specificity and sensitivity in both the original and validation cohorts. Subsequent analysis determined that TCRs grouped into clusters in the first cohort also showed a tendency toward co-occurrence across the approximately 110 validation repertoires, and roughly 95% of cluster scores exceeded 0. The study listed 164 TCR beta chains as associated with cytomegalovirus.

The chain is assembled from TRBV19 and TRBJ2-1; 9 middle bases align to TRBD1. This receptor was taken from a woman younger than 30 in good health and CMV-seropositive. The sample was PBMCs. The DNA sequence is as follows: TGTGCCAGTAGTCCGACCGGGACAGGGAGCTCCTACAATGAGCAGTTCTTC. The encoded protein is CASSPTGTGSSYNEQFF.